Shown below are 22 T cell receptor beta chains from a single sample sequenced in a study of tumor and adjacent non-tumor tissue in lung cancer. No cell sorting was done before RNA was extracted from the tissue. This non-tumor lung sample came from over 3 cm beyond the tumor edge. The library came from three nested PCR rounds adapted from ARM-PCR protocols. Via MiXCR, TCRdb re-called the multiplex PCR reads, giving one row per CDR3 protein. The table has approximately 79,000 distinct CDR3 sequences, around 80% seen once. The source material was distant non-tumor lung tissue. These receptor sequences come from a man aged 65 to 79 with non-small cell lung cancer.

To note about this clonotype: The junction departs from germline at one end; a sequencing error may be responsible. The genes are TRBV29-1 and TRBJ2-1; 9 bases are a match to TRBD2. There are 15 residues in the CDR3. Germline V CDR1 and CDR2: SQVTM, ANQGSEA. CDR3 in amino acids: CSVTIGASGINEQFF. The DNA for the CDR3 is TGCAGCGTGACCATTGGGGCTAGCGGGATCAATGAGCAATTCTTC.

In regard to this clonotype: One end of the junction fails to match germline, which may point to a read error. The V and J genes are TRBV29-1 and TRBJ1-2, with D uncertain. Germline values: CDR1 SQVTM, CDR2 ANQGSEA. The CDR3 spans 16 residues. The CDR3 sequence is CSVVPYQSSGEDGNIF. CDR3 in DNA: TGCAGCGTTGTCCCTTATCAATCCTCGGGAGAAGATGGCAACATCTTC. Filled out from reference TRBV29-1 and TRBJ1-2, the complete variable domain reads SAVISQKPSRDICQRGTSLTIQCQVDSQVTMMFWYRQQPGQSLTLIATANQGSEATYESGFVIDKFPISRPNLTFSTLTVSNMSPEDSSIYLCSVVPYQSSGEDGNIFGSGTRLTVV.

The chain uses TRBV10-3 and TRBJ2-3; 10 bases fit TRBD1. CDR1 is ENHRY and CDR2 is SYGVKD in the germline V gene. Trimming took 3 bases from V and 3 from J; bases not matched to a gene: 12. This CDR3 comprises 18 residues. CDR3 nucleotide sequence: TGTGCCATCAGTGACCCATCCGGGACAGGGGATATGACAGATACGCAGTATTTT. This gives the protein CAISDPSGTGDMTDTQYF.

Note on this clonotype: The junction departs from the called germline gene at one end, perhaps through a read error. The chain couples TRBV10-1 to TRBJ2-4; no clear D. This CDR3 comprises 14 residues. Germline CDR1 WNHNN, CDR2 SYGVQD (reference sequence). The chain's CDR3 is CARSEDIAKNTQYF. CDR3 DNA: TGTGCCAGGAGTGAAGACATAGCCAAAAACACTCAGTACTTC.

Comment on this clonotype: With a much larger clone just one base away, this may be a read error. V is TRBV13 and J is TRBJ2-1; D may correspond to TRBD1 or TRBD2 (5 bases each). CDR1 and CDR2 from the germline V gene are PRHDT and FYEKMQ (reference sequence). V was clipped by 3 bases and J by 5 bases, with 11 bases between them. CDR3 length equals 14 residues. CDR3 sequence (DNA): TGTGCCAGCAGCTTGAGGGGTATCGACAATGAGCAGTTCTTC. This sequence encodes CASSLRGIDNEQFF.

This clonotype was counted a single time. The chain carries TRBV28 and TRBJ1-2; no clear D. Germline V gene data show CDR1 as MDHEN and CDR2 as SYDVKM. This CDR3 comprises 14 residues. Trimming shortened V by 8 bases and J by 6 bases, and 19 bases separated the two germline ends. The CDR3: CASHDSGTCNGYTF. The CDR3 DNA follows: TGTGCCAGCCATGATTCAGGCACATGCAATGGCTACACCTTC.

The chain recombines TRBV11-2 with TRBJ2-7; a weak D match, TRBD1 (5 bases). CDR3 length equals 15 residues. The germline gives CDR1 SGHAT, CDR2 FQNNGV. V was shortened by 7 bases and J by 5 bases, with 21 bases between the two germline ends. The CDR3: CASNPGMGPTNEQYF. CDR3 coding DNA: TGTGCCAGCAACCCAGGGATGGGGCCGACCAACGAGCAGTACTTC.

Concerning this clonotype: At one of its ends the junction is not consistent with the germline gene, which may arise from a read error. The chain has TRBV20-1 and TRBJ1-5, with 10 bases identical to TRBD1. The CDR3 consists of 15 residues. Germline CDR1 and CDR2: DFQATT and SNEGSKA (reference sequence). DNA for the CDR3: TGCAGTGCTGACCCGGACAGGGGGGAGAATCAGCCCCGGCATTTT. Protein product: CSADPDRGENQPRHF.

This clonotype was observed once. Since no conserved phenylalanine or tryptophan closes the CDR3, a read error is the likely cause. The rearrangement joins TRBV29-1 to TRBJ2-1, with 7 positions matching TRBD1. This CDR3 spans 12 amino acids. V lost 4 bases and J lost 8; bases outside the gene matches: 5. In germline, CDR1 is SQVTM, CDR2 ANQGSEA. This chain's CDR3 is CSVVSQGDEQFI. CDR3 in DNA: TGCAGCGTTGTAAGCCAGGGGGATGAGCAGTTCATC.

Remarks on this clonotype: The junction shows a germline mismatch at one end, possibly a read error. V and J are TRBV29-1 and TRBJ2-3; D perhaps matches TRBD2 (5 bases). Germline CDR1 reads SQVTM; CDR2 reads ANQGSEA. The length of the CDR3 is 14 residues. The chain's CDR3 is CSSEGIGNTDRQYF. CDR3 in DNA: TGCAGCTCTGAGGGTATTGGGAACACAGATAGGCAGTATTTT.

DNA for the CDR3: TGTGCCAGCAGCTCAGCAACAGAGCGTAATGAAAAACTGTTTTTT. Protein sequence: CASSSATERNEKLFF. The J gene is TRBJ1-4, the V gene TRBV11-2; D is ambiguous. Germline V CDR1 and CDR2: SGHAT, FQNNGV. V was cut by 4 bases and J by 4 bases, with 13 bases left in between. The CDR3 extends over 15 amino acids.

This clonotype was detected a few times. A much larger clone lies a single base off, so this may be a read error. The chain uses TRBV6-6 and TRBJ1-5, with a possible D match to TRBD1 (6 bases). Germline CDR1 MNHNY, CDR2 SVGAGI (reference sequence). This CDR3 contains 15 residues. Trimming took off 7 bases at V and 2 bases at J, with 15 bases between the two ends. The CDR3 sequence: CASTPRGAGNQPQHF. The CDR3 region has the DNA TGTGCCAGCACCCCACGGGGGGCAGGCAATCAGCCCCAGCATTTT.

Details on this clonotype: Relative to the germline gene, one junction end is altered; a read error may explain this. The rearrangement joins TRBV6-1 to TRBJ2-1, with a weak D call TRBD2 (6 bases). CDR1 and CDR2 (germline): MNHNS, SASEGT. This CDR3 spans 17 amino acids. The CDR3 region has the DNA TGTGCCAGCAGTGAAGACGTGGGACTCTTTGGCTACAAAGAGCAGTCCTTC. This sequence encodes CASSEDVGLFGYKEQSF.

With regard to this clonotype: Germline and junction disagree at one end, which may indicate a read error. In DNA form, the CDR3 reads TGTCCCAGTAGGGGTTATAGCAATCAGCTCCAGCATTTT. Translation gives CPSRGYSNQLQHF. This rearrangement joins TRBV6-1 to TRBJ1-5; D might be TRBD1 (5 bases). The CDR3 is made up of 13 amino acids. Per germline, CDR1 MNHNS and CDR2 SASEGT.

In regard to this clonotype: This sequence may be a read error, since a much larger clone differs from it by one base. J is TRBJ2-3 and V is TRBV5-1; no reliable D call. CDR3 size: 14 residues. Germline lookup yields CDR1 SGHRS and CDR2 YFSETQ. The CDR3 DNA follows: TGCGCCAGCTGCTTGGTGGCACTCACAGATACGCAGTATTTT. It encodes CASCLVALTDTQYF.

As regards this clonotype: A much larger clone lies one base from this, so it may be a read error. The rearrangement links TRBV6-6 to TRBJ2-3, with D possibly TRBD1 on 6 matching bases. The V gene's germline CDR1 is MNHNY and CDR2 SVGAGI (reference sequence). This CDR3 comprises 14 residues. Deletions cut 5 bases from V and 9 bases from J, with 18 bases between. The chain's CDR3 is CASSPEQNQGTQYF. The CDR3 bases are TGTGCCAGCAGTCCGGAACAGAATCAGGGGACGCAGTATTTT.

The chain is built from TRBV29-1 and TRBJ1-1; 10 bases line up with TRBD1. Per the germline V gene, CDR1 is SQVTM and CDR2 is ANQGSEA. This CDR3 is 16 amino acids long. Trimming took 6 bases from V and 3 from J; bases not matched to a gene: 13. DNA of the CDR3: TGCAGCGTGACCGGGACAGGGGTGACTGGGGACACTGAAGCTTTCTTT. It codes for CSVTGTGVTGDTEAFF. The variable domain in full, completed from reference TRBV29-1 and TRBJ1-1, reads SAVISQKPSRDICQRGTSLTIQCQVDSQVTMMFWYRQQPGQSLTLIATANQGSEATYESGFVIDKFPISRPNLTFSTLTVSNMSPEDSSIYLCSVTGTGVTGDTEAFFGQGTRLTVV.

This clonotype was counted a few times. The junction departs from germline at one end; a sequencing error may be responsible. This rearrangement joins TRBV28 to TRBJ2-7, with D possibly matching TRBD1 (5 bases). CDR1 MDHEN and CDR2 SYDVKM come from the germline V gene. This CDR3 region has 12 residues. CDR3 loop: CAISSKGYEQYF. For the CDR3, the DNA is TGTGCCATCAGTTCTAAGGGGTACGAGCAGTACTTC.

The chain joins TRBV7-9 to TRBJ1-2; D may be TRBD1 (6 bases). CDR1 SEHNR and CDR2 FQNEAQ come from the germline V gene (reference sequence). V lost 5 bases, J lost 11 bases, and 24 bases lay in between. The CDR3 length is 15 residues. The CDR3 here is CASSLEGVGFSGYTF. The CDR3 DNA follows: TGTGCCAGCAGCCTAGAGGGGGTCGGATTTTCTGGATACACCTTC.

Comments on this clonotype: A read error may explain this, as a much larger clone is one base away. This chain's CDR3 is CASNFQGIAIQYF. As DNA, the CDR3 is TGTGCCAGCAATTTTCAAGGGATAGCCATTCAGTACTTC. J is TRBJ2-4 and V is TRBV28; no reliable D call. This CDR3 region has 13 residues. V was pared by 7 bases and J by 9 bases, with 16 bases between. Germline loops: CDR1 MDHEN, CDR2 SYDVKM. Full variable domain (missing parts from reference TRBV28 and TRBJ2-4): DVKVTQSSRYLVKRTGEKVFLECVQDMDHENMFWYRQDPGLGLRLIYFSYDVKMKEKGDIPEGYSVSREKKERFSLILESASTNQTSMYLCASNFQGIAIQYFGAGTRLSVL.

Note on this clonotype: A read error may explain this, as a much larger clone is one base away. This is likely a read error, given that the CDR3 carries no conserved phenylalanine or tryptophan at its end. The chain employs TRBV5-6 and TRBJ1-4, with 10 bases identical to TRBD1. The germline gives CDR1 SGHDT, CDR2 YYEEEE. V gave up 4 bases and J gave up 7 bases; unmatched junction bases: 4. This CDR3 is 14 amino acids long. CDR3 in amino acids: CASSHGQGGEKLFI. CDR3 DNA sequence: TGTGCCAGCAGCCACGGACAGGGGGGTGAAAAACTGTTTATT.

The chain uses TRBV6-5 and TRBJ1-2; D uncertain. V was clipped by 6 bases and J by 4 bases, with 12 bases between them. The CDR3 length is 13 residues. CDR1 and CDR2 from the germline V gene are MNHEY and SVGAGI. Here the CDR3 DNA reads TGTGCCAGCAGGCCCGGGAAGCGCTATGGCTACACCTTC. This sequence encodes CASRPGKRYGYTF.